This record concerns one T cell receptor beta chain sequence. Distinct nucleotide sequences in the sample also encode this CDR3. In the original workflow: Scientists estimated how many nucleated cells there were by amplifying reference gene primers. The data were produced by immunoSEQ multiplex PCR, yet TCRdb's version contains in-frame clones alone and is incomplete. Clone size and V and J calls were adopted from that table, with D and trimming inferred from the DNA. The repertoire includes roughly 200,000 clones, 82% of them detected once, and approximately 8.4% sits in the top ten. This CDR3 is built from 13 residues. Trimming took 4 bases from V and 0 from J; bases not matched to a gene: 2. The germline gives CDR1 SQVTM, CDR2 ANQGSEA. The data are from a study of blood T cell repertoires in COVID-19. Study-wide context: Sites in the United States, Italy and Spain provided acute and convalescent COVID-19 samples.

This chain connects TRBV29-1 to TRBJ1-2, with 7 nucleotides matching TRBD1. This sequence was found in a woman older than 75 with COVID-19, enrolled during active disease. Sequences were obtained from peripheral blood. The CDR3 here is CSVGTGTNYGYTF. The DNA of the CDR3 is TGCAGCGTTGGGACAGGCACTAACTATGGCTACACCTTC.